In this sample, the clone carrying this T cell receptor beta chain turned up a few times. The germline CDR1 and CDR2 sequences are LGHDT and YNNKEL (reference sequence). The CDR3 has 13 amino acids. V was pared by 0 bases and J by 8 bases, with 7 bases between. The record originates from a study of blood T cell repertoires in COVID-19. Study overall: Acute and convalescent COVID-19 samples came from the United States, Italy and Spain. Sample material is recorded as cDNA or gDNA derived from T cells, B-cell-depleted T cells, or PBMCs.

Under the authors' procedure: How many nucleated cells were present was estimated from reference gene primer amplification. The data were produced by immunoSEQ multiplex PCR, yet TCRdb's version contains in-frame clones alone and is incomplete. V, J and clone size were drawn from that table, and D and trimming were deduced from the DNA. Seen here are fewer than 90,000 clones, around three quarters observed once, and the top ten hold roughly 21%. The rearrangement uses TRBV3-1 (or the pseudogene TRBV3-2) and TRBJ1-4; unclear D gene. The sequence came from a woman of 80 years or more with acute or convalescent COVID-19. Specimen: peripheral blood. This CDR3 reads CASSQERGEKLFF. The CDR3, as DNA: TGTGCCAGCAGCCAAGAGCGAGGGGAAAAACTGTTTTTT.